This T cell receptor (beta chain) was recovered during a study of blood T cell repertoires in COVID-19. Assay: immunoSEQ multiplex PCR; the TCRdb copy retains only in-frame clones and omits some. The repertoire consists of around 320,000 clones, with 90% occurring once and the leading ten covering around 3.9%. The cohort comprised adults aged roughly 18 to 100 years residing in under 25 US areas. Cohorts were determined from participant-reported clinical history. CDR3 length: 15 residues. Per the germline V gene, CDR1 is KGHDR and CDR2 is SFDVKD. The ends were cut back, 4 bases at V and 4 bases at J, with 12 bases in the middle.

The chain recombines TRBV24-1 with TRBJ1-4, with D possibly TRBD1 on 6 matching bases. Sequencing was performed on PBMCs or T cells enriched from blood (not recorded which). The clonotype comes from a woman aged 25 to 45 who had been exposed to COVID-19. The CDR3 DNA reads TGTGCCACCAGTGACGGACAGAAAGTTAATGAAAAACTGTTTTTT. Protein product: CATSDGQKVNEKLFF.